This T cell receptor (beta chain) was captured in a study of monozygotic twins with inflammatory bowel disease. Notes on the study in general: Twins with IBD were found to have lower TCRbeta diversity (inverse Simpson) than healthy co-twins.

Every TCR library consumed about 3.5 ug of total RNA. TCRdb processed the 5' RACE reads again and assigns one entry to each CDR3 protein, with no DNA. The sample table sets out around 150,000 distinct CDR3 sequences. CDR1 is DFQATT and CDR2 is SNEGSKA in the germline V gene (reference sequence). This CDR3 has 13 amino acids. In regard to this clonotype: Its specificity is not known.

Material: blood. This rearrangement joins TRBV20-1 to TRBJ2-5; the TCRdb call, TRBD1, lacks DNA for checking. The receptor was isolated from a human donor with ulcerative colitis or Crohn's disease, or a healthy co-twin of an affected twin (not recorded which). CDR3 region: CSAAQGGRETQYF.